The T cell receptor (beta chain) described here comes from a study of spatial heterogeneity in lung cancer. V was trimmed by 4 bases and J by 0 bases, leaving 10 bases between them. CDR1 and CDR2 from the germline V gene are SNHLY and FYNNEI. The CDR3 is 15 residues long. TCRdb independently ran MiXCR on the 5' RACE reads; one entry per CDR3 protein. The sample includes about 22,000 distinct CDR3 sequences, more than 8% of them seen just once. Time point indicated: sample taken at primary tumor resection. The donor group consisted of approximately 77 patients who had untreated, early-stage non-small cell lung cancer. Material for sequencing was whole RNA from tumor, nontumor lung or frozen PBMC, left unsorted. This clonotype was counted only a few times. The antigen is unknown. Study-wide points: Higher tumor mutation counts went along with higher counts of expanded intratumoral alpha and beta TCRs. Coverage of tumor T cells, by estimate, reached 7% to 9% for alpha chains and about 13% for beta chains. Quantities of ubiquitous and regional expanded TCRs paralleled ubiquitous and regional nonsynonymous mutations, respectively.

The source was lung tumor tissue, collected at surgery. This chain uses TRBV2 with TRBJ1-5; perhaps TRBD1 as D (5 bases). This sequence originates from a male donor with early-stage non-small cell lung cancer. CDR3 in amino acids: CASSAGHLSNQPQHF. Written as DNA, the CDR3 is TGTGCCAGCAGTGCCGGACACCTTAGCAATCAGCCCCAGCATTTT.